This TCR beta chain was identified in a study of immune evolution from preneoplasia to lung adenocarcinoma. Study findings and constraints: Clonality was highest in normal lung, lower in later-stage lesions apparently.

The CDR3 is made up of 16 amino acids. V lost 0 bases and J lost 1; bases outside the gene matches: 2. CDR1 and CDR2 (germline): SGDLS, YYNGEE. Using immunoSEQ multiplex PCR, the repertoire was profiled, and TCRdb retains in-frame clones only, with some absent. This sample has approximately 4,200 clones, with over 70% found just once. The table lists this clone with a count of one. Its antigen is undetermined. The genes are TRBV9 and TRBJ2-1, with 9 bases matching TRBD2. The clonotype was recovered from a donor older than 65 with lung adenocarcinoma. Sequencing was carried out using FFPE adjacent normal lung tissue. The CDR3 region has the DNA TGTGCCAGCAGCGTAGCTAGCGGGGTGTCCTACAATGAGCAGTTCTTC. Translated: CASSVASGVSYNEQFF. Full variable domain (missing parts from reference TRBV9 and TRBJ2-1): DSGVTQTPKHLITATGQRVTLRCSPRSGDLSVYWYQQSLDQGLQFLIQYYNGEERAKGNILERFSAQQFPDLHSELNLSSLELGDSALYFCASSVASGVSYNEQFFGPGTRLTVL.